The 4 T cell receptor beta chains below come from one sample, sequenced in a study of Graves' ophthalmopathy and Graves' hyperthyroidism. Amplified material comprised TCR beta CDR3 regions derived from RNA transcripts. RT-PCR was first run with HTBI primers, then multiplex PCR in a second round. TCRdb used MiXCR to reprocess the multiplex PCR reads, holding one entry per CDR3 protein. The table includes more than 1,000,000 distinct CDR3 sequences, roughly two fifths detected once. The specimen sequenced was peripheral blood or thyroid tissue (not recorded which). The source of these receptors is an adult man with Graves' hyperthyroidism.

The table lists this clonotype with a count of one. This rearrangement joins TRBV11-2 to TRBJ1-6; D possibly corresponds to TRBD1 (5 bases). CDR3 length: 14 amino acids. Trimming stripped 7 bases from V and 11 bases from J, with 18 bases between. CDR1 and CDR2 from the germline V gene are SGHAT and FQNNGV. This CDR3 is CASTAIVGGTPLHF. The CDR3 DNA follows: TGTGCCAGCACTGCAATCGTGGGGGGGACACCCCTCCACTTT.

This clonotype was seen at least ten times. The CDR3 loop reads CASRTGRSEELFF. In nucleotides, the CDR3 is TGTGCCAGCCGGACAGGGCGGAGCGAGGAGCTGTTTTTT. The V gene is TRBV7-9, the J gene TRBJ2-2, with 8 nucleotides matching TRBD1. The CDR3 covers 13 residues. Germline V gives CDR1 SEHNR, CDR2 FQNEAQ (reference sequence). With V trimmed by 8 bases and J by 10 bases, 9 bases remained unmatched.

The chain has TRBV6-1 and TRBJ1-1; a weak D match, TRBD1 (6 bases). The ends were cut back, 2 bases at V and 5 bases at J, with 12 bases in the middle. The CDR3 runs to 14 residues. CDR1 and CDR2 from the germline V gene are MNHNS and SASEGT. CDR3 in DNA: TGTGCCAGCAGTGAATCCGGCAGGGGAACTGAAGCTTTCTTT. Amino acids: CASSESGRGTEAFF.

CDR3 residues: CASSRRGGYGELFF. DNA for the CDR3: TGCGCCAGCAGCCGGCGGGGGGGCTACGGGGAGCTGTTTTTT. The chain links TRBV4-3 to TRBJ2-2; 9 bases are shared with TRBD2. Germline-derived CDR1 and CDR2 are LGHNA and YSLEER. The CDR3 covers 14 residues. V shed 4 bases, J shed 7 bases, and the junction held 4 bases outside the gene matches.